A selection of T cell receptor beta chains follows, all from one sample in a study of cytomegalovirus exposure and HLA in healthy donors. Data came from immunoSEQ multiplex PCR; TCRdb stores just in-frame clones and leaves some out. The sample includes around 67,000 clones, around 70% of them seen just once. Sequencing was performed on PBMCs. The receptors were gathered from a woman in her thirties in good health and CMV-seropositive. Each CDR3 is given with its conserved first and last residue. The D gene is left open where the match is weak. For some rows the clone size is stated as once, few or many, or as a class when expanded; others skip it.

>-|TRBV29-1|TRBJ2-1|TRBD1
TGCAGCGTTGAAGGTGGGACAGGGCTTCCCAATGAGCAGTTCTTC
CSVEGGTGLPNEQFF
>once|TRBV5-4|TRBJ1-2|-
TGTGCCAGCAGCTCTTCGACAGGAAGAGGTGGCTACACCTTC
CASSSSTGRGGYTF
>-|TRBV5-8|TRBJ2-1|TRBD2
TGTGCCAGCAGCTTGAATCTAGCGGGAGTACTCAATGAGCAGTTCTTC
CASSLNLAGVLNEQFF
>once|TRBV20-1|TRBJ1-1|-
TGCAGTGCTAGCGAATCGGGGGGAGCTTTCTTT
CSASESGGAFF
>-|TRBV5-4|TRBJ1-2|TRBD1
TGTGCCAGCAGCTTGGGGGACAGCCACCTTTTTAACTATGGCTACACCTTC
CASSLGDSHLFNYGYTF
>-|TRBV30|TRBJ2-1|-
TGTGCCTGGAGGGGCAGGGGCTCCTACAATGAGCAGTTCTTC
CAWRGRGSYNEQFF
>-|TRBV30|TRBJ1-4|-
TGTGCCTGGAGTGCCGGCCGGGTTGCAACTAATGAAAAACTGTTTTTT
CAWSAGRVATNEKLFF
>once|TRBV5-1|TRBJ1-1|-
TGCGCCAGCAGCTTGGCGGGACAATCTGAAGCTTTCTTT
CASSLAGQSEAFF
>-|TRBV10-3|TRBJ1-5|-
TGTGCCATCAGTGAGTCGATCGGGGGACCCGGTTTTAATCAGCCCCAGCATTTT
CAISESIGGPGFNQPQHF
>-|TRBV5-1|TRBJ1-1|TRBD1
TGCGCCAGCAGCTTGGGACAGGGATTTGCTGAAGCTTTCTTT
CASSLGQGFAEAFF
>-|TRBV10-3|TRBJ1-3|TRBD1
TGTGCCAGTCGACAGGGGGCCGGGGGGGACACCATATATTTT
CASRQGAGGDTIYF
>few|TRBV29-1|TRBJ2-3|TRBD1
TGCAGCGTGGACAGGGGAGCGACAGATACGCAGTATTTT
CSVDRGATDTQYF
>few|TRBV5-1|TRBJ2-7|-
TGCGCCAGCAGATTACAGGTTAGCTCCTACGAGCAGTACTTC
CASRLQVSSYEQYF
>-|TRBV7-2|TRBJ2-7|TRBD2
TGTGCCAGCAGCTCGCCGGGACTAGCGGCTGGCTCCTACGAGCAGTACTTC
CASSSPGLAAGSYEQYF
>-|TRBV28|TRBJ1-5|-
TGTGCCAGCAGTCGTACCACAGCTCGCAATCAGCCCCAGCATTTT
CASSRTTARNQPQHF
>-|TRBV4-3|TRBJ2-3|TRBD2
TGCGCCAGCAGCCAAGATTCGGGGCGCGGGAGTACGCAGTATTTT
CASSQDSGRGSTQYF
>-|TRBV15|TRBJ1-1|-
TGTGCCACCAGCAGGAGCGGAAGCACTGAAGCTTTCTTT
CATSRSGSTEAFF
>-|TRBV29-1|TRBJ2-1|-
TGCAGCGTTGTTCAGGGGTCACCGACTCCGTTCTTC
CSVVQGSPTPFF
>-|TRBV5-1|TRBJ1-1|-
TGCGCCAGCAGCGTGGGATGGCAGGTCACTGAAGCTTTCTTT
CASSVGWQVTEAFF
>-|TRBV4-2|TRBJ2-3|TRBD2
TGTGCCAGCAGCCAAGATCAAATAGCGGGAGGGCCGGTCGATACGCAGTATTTT
CASSQDQIAGGPVDTQYF
>few|TRBV15|TRBJ1-1|TRBD1
TGTGCCACCAGCAGGGTGACAGGGGAAGCTTTCTTT
CATSRVTGEAFF
>-|TRBV6-5|TRBJ1-5|TRBD1
TGTGCCAGCAGGGGACAGGGCAGTCAGCCCCAGCATTTT
CASRGQGSQPQHF
>few|TRBV19|TRBJ2-5|TRBD1
TGTGCCAGTAGTCGATACCCGGGACAGCAAGAGACCCAGTACTTC
CASSRYPGQQETQYF
>-|TRBV7-2|TRBJ1-1|TRBD1
TGTGCCAGCAGCTCCTTGGGAGGCAGGGGGTCTGAAGCTTTCTTT
CASSSLGGRGSEAFF
>-|TRBV28|TRBJ1-2|-
TGTGCCAGCAGAGGACAAGCTACAGCTAACTATGGCTACACCTTC
CASRGQATANYGYTF
>medium-sized|TRBV6-5|TRBJ2-2|TRBD1
TGTGCCAGCAGTAACAGGGGGAACACCGGGGAGCTGTTTTTT
CASSNRGNTGELFF
>-|TRBV29-1|TRBJ1-1|-
TGCAGCCCATTCGCGAGGGCCACTGAAGCTTTCTTT
CSPFARATEAFF
>-|TRBV25-1|TRBJ2-2|-
TGTGCAAGTGGTGGGCCCCCGAACACCGGGGAGCTGTTTTTT
CASGGPPNTGELFF
>-|TRBV6-5|TRBJ1-3|-
TGTGCCAGCGGTCAACTAGGGACTGGAAACACCATATATTTT
CASGQLGTGNTIYF
>-|TRBV6-5|TRBJ2-3|-
TGTGCCAGCAAAGGACTAAGCACAGATACGCAGTATTTT
CASKGLSTDTQYF
>-|TRBV30|TRBJ2-3|TRBD2
TGTGCCTGGAATCCTAGCGGATACACAGATACGCAGTATTTT
CAWNPSGYTDTQYF
>-|TRBV29-1|TRBJ2-1|TRBD1
TGCAGCGTGTCCGGGACAGGGCGCAATGAGCAGTTCTTC
CSVSGTGRNEQFF
>once|TRBV7-2|TRBJ2-7|-
TGTGCCAGCAGCTTAGCGGGACTTACAACGTCCTACGAGCAGTACTTC
CASSLAGLTTSYEQYF
>-|TRBV13|TRBJ2-7|TRBD2
TGTGCCAGCAGCCCCCGCGGTAGCGGGAGCCACGAGCAGTACTTC
CASSPRGSGSHEQYF
>-|TRBV5-1|TRBJ2-1|TRBD1
TGCGCCAGCAGCTTGGTGGACAGGGCAAATGAGCAGTTCTTC
CASSLVDRANEQFF
>-|TRBV6-5|TRBJ2-3|TRBD2
TGTGCCAGCACCACTAGCGGGAGTGGGACAGATACGCAGTATTTT
CASTTSGSGTDTQYF
>-|TRBV4-3|TRBJ2-3|-
TGCGCCAGCAGCCAAGATTGGTCCGGGACTCGCCATCGATCGCAGTATTTT
CASSQDWSGTRHRSQYF
>-|TRBV5-4|TRBJ1-2|-
TGTGCCAGCATCCGAGGGGGGGTTGGCGGTGGCTACACCTTC
CASIRGGVGGGYTF
>few|TRBV15|TRBJ1-5|-
TGTGCCACCAGCAGAGTTAGGGGTGCAAATCAGCCCCAGCATTTT
CATSRVRGANQPQHF
>-|TRBV30|TRBJ2-7|-
TGTGCCTGGAGTCAACTTACCTACGAGCAGTACTTC
CAWSQLTYEQYF
>-|TRBV29-1|TRBJ2-1|-
TGCAGCGTTGAAGATCATCCTGAGCAGTTCTTC
CSVEDHPEQFF
>few|TRBV29-1|TRBJ1-2|TRBD1
TGCAGCTCTTACCCACTCGACAGGGGCAAGGGCTACACCTTC
CSSYPLDRGKGYTF
>few|TRBV10-3|TRBJ2-6|-
TGTGCCATCAGTGAGTCGACTCCTGCTCTTGCCGTCCTGACTTTC
CAISESTPALAVLTF
>-|TRBV20-1|TRBJ1-2|-
TGCAGTGCTCGAGATACATGGGGCTACACCTTC
CSARDTWGYTF
>-|TRBV28|TRBJ2-7|-
TGTGCCAGCAGTCCCCCTAGCAGAAATACCTACGAGCAGTACTTC
CASSPPSRNTYEQYF
>-|TRBV7-9|TRBJ2-7|TRBD2
TGTGCCAGCAGCTTGACTAGCGGACTCTTATACGAGCAGTACTTC
CASSLTSGLLYEQYF
>-|TRBV5-1|TRBJ1-1|TRBD1
TGCGCCAGCAGCTTATCCGGTAGAACAGGGGGTACTGAAGCTTTCTTT
CASSLSGRTGGTEAFF
>-|TRBV10-3|TRBJ2-7|TRBD1
TGTGCCATCAGTGAGTCAATAGGACAGGGCTACGAGCAGTACTTC
CAISESIGQGYEQYF
>-|TRBV7-9|TRBJ2-3|TRBD2
TGTGCCAGCAGCTTGAGGCGGGAGGGCACAGATACGCAGTATTTT
CASSLRREGTDTQYF